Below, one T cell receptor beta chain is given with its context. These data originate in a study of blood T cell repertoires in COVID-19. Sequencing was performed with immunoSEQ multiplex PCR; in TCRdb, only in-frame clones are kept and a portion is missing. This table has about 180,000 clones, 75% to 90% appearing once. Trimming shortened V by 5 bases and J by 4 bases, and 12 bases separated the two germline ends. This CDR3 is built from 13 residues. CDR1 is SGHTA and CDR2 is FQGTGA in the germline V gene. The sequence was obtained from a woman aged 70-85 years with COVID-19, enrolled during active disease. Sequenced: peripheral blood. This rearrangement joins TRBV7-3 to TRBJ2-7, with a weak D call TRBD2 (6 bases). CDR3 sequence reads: CASSRGAAYEQYF. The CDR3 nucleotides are TGTGCCAGCAGCCGCGGGGCTGCGTACGAGCAGTACTTC.